This is a list of T cell receptor beta chains from one sample in a study of T-cell reconstitution after alpha-beta-depleted transplantation in children. TCRdb called the PCR reads again in MiXCR, with one record for every CDR3 protein. Of around 530,000 distinct CDR3 sequences in the sample, approximately 32% were seen once. Source: PBMCs from the stem cell graft donor, taken from the stem cell graft. These receptors were taken from a human donor who donated a stem cell graft to a child with aplastic anemia. CDR3s include the opening cysteine and the closing phenylalanine or tryptophan. D genes are given only for firm matches. Expanded clones are given a class, and other clones once, few, many or no size at all.

d_gene | abundance | j_gene | v_gene | CDR3nt | CDR3aa
TRBD2 | . | TRBJ2-1 | TRBV30 | TGTGCCTTTCTAGTAGCGGGTGGAATCTACAATGAGCAGTTCTTC | CAFLVAGGIYNEQFF
. | . | TRBJ1-2 | TRBV5-8 | TGTGCCGCCGGGCCCACGGAGGGCTACACCTTC | CAAGPTEGYTF
. | few | TRBJ2-6 | TRBV25-1 | TGTGCCAGCAGTGTAGGGTTAACCTCTGGGGCCAACGTCCTGACTTTC | CASSVGLTSGANVLTF
. | . | TRBJ2-1 | TRBV10-3 | TGTGCCATGGCTAGCGCCTCCTACAATGAGCAGTTCTTC | CAMASASYNEQFF
. | . | TRBJ1-1 | TRBV6-5 | TGTGCCAGCAGTGCGGGGGGCCCTGAAGCTTTCTTT | CASSAGGPEAFF
TRBD1 | . | TRBJ2-3 | TRBV5-4 | TGTGCCAGCAGCGGGGGGGACAGGGGGCGGAAAGATACGCAGTATTTT | CASSGGDRGRKDTQYF
. | . | TRBJ2-1 | TRBV20-1 | TGCAGTGCTGCACCTGGGGGCGCCTCCTACAATGAGCAGTTCTTC | CSAAPGGASYNEQFF
TRBD2 | few | TRBJ2-2 | TRBV6-5 | TGTGCCAGCAGTTACGGTCTAGCGGGAGTGAACACCGGGGAGCTGTTTTTT | CASSYGLAGVNTGELFF
. | . | TRBJ2-5 | TRBV9 | TGTGCCAGCAGCAGTAGGGGGAACGTCGAGGAGACCCAGTACTTC | CASSSRGNVEETQYF
. | . | TRBJ2-7 | TRBV21-1 | TGTGCCAGCAGCAAAGTAAGGGAGAAGGGATTCTCCTACGAGCAGTACTTC | CASSKVREKGFSYEQYF
. | . | TRBJ1-3 | TRBV29-1 | TGCAGCGTACAGGGTTGGGGAAACACCATATATTTT | CSVQGWGNTIYF
TRBD1 | many | TRBJ1-4 | TRBV7-2 | TGTGCCAGCAGCCGAGACAGGGCAACTAATGAAAAACTGTTTTTT | CASSRDRATNEKLFF
TRBD2 | . | TRBJ2-7 | TRBV5-8 | TGTGCCAGCAGCCACGCGGCGGGAGGTACGTACGAGCAGTACTTC | CASSHAAGGTYEQYF
TRBD2 | . | TRBJ2-1 | TRBV4-3 | TGCGCCAGCAGCCAAGGAAGCGGGAGGAACTACAATGAGCAGTTCTTC | CASSQGSGRNYNEQFF
. | few | TRBJ2-3 | TRBV7-2 | TGTGCCAGCAGCTTAAATCCCCGGGGCCTCACAGATACGCAGTATTTT | CASSLNPRGLTDTQYF
TRBD1 | few | TRBJ1-1 | TRBV20-1 | TGCAGTGCTAGAGCGACAGGGACCACTGAAGCTTTCTTT | CSARATGTTEAFF
TRBD1 | . | TRBJ2-7 | TRBV12-3/TRBV12-4 | TGTGCCAGCAGCCCTCCCGGGACAGGGTATTACGAGCAGTACTTC | CASSPPGTGYYEQYF
. | . | TRBJ1-5 | TRBV6-1 | TGTGCCAGCAGTGATCCAGGGTCCCTATCCAATCAGCCCCAGCATTTT | CASSDPGSLSNQPQHF
TRBD2 | . | TRBJ2-2 | TRBV7-6 | TGTGCCAGCAGCTTAAGGACTAGTGGCACCGGGGAGCTGTTTTTT | CASSLRTSGTGELFF
. | . | TRBJ1-1 | TRBV5-1 | TGCGCCAGCAGCTTGGTTCCTGAAGACACTGAAGCTTTCTTT | CASSLVPEDTEAFF
. | . | TRBJ2-5 | TRBV6-5 | TGTGCCAGCAGACGGTTAGGGGGTCGAGAGACCCAGTACTTC | CASRRLGGRETQYF
. | . | TRBJ1-1 | TRBV4-2 | TGTGCCAGCAGCCCCGATAGATCCTGGGGGCCTTACACTGAAGCTTTCTTT | CASSPDRSWGPYTEAFF
TRBD2 | . | TRBJ2-3 | TRBV5-6 | TGTGCCAGCAGCTTGGCCGGGCTAGCGGGAGTACATAGCACAGATACGCAGTATTTT | CASSLAGLAGVHSTDTQYF
TRBD1 | . | TRBJ2-5 | TRBV28 | TGTGCCAGCAGCTCCGGGACAGGGATCCGGGAGACCCAGTACTTC | CASSSGTGIRETQYF
. | few | TRBJ1-1 | TRBV27 | TGTGCCAGCAGTCCCCTCGGGGGGAACACTGAAGCTTTCTTT | CASSPLGGNTEAFF
. | . | TRBJ2-4 | TRBV6-2/TRBV6-3 | TGTGCCAGCAGTTACGGCGGGACAAACATTCAGTACTTC | CASSYGGTNIQYF
. | . | TRBJ1-5 | TRBV7-2 | TGTGCCAGCAGCTTAATTCGGGGGACGAGCAATCAGCCCCAGCATTTT | CASSLIRGTSNQPQHF
TRBD2 | many | TRBJ2-1 | TRBV29-1 | TGCAGCGTTGCGGGAGGGGCCTACAATGAGCAGTTCTTC | CSVAGGAYNEQFF
. | . | TRBJ2-3 | TRBV14 | TGTGCCAGCAGCCAAGCCCCCACCACAGATACGCAGTATTTT | CASSQAPTTDTQYF
. | . | TRBJ1-2 | TRBV14 | TGTGCCAGCAGCCAGCAAGACGGACCTTTTCCCAGCTACACCTTC | CASSQQDGPFPSYTF
TRBD1 | . | TRBJ1-5 | TRBV7-9 | TGTGCCATCGAACCGAAGGGACAGGGCAATCAGCCCCAGCATTTT | CAIEPKGQGNQPQHF
TRBD2 | few | TRBJ2-3 | TRBV3-1 | TGTGCCAGCAGCCAGGGACGGGGGGGAGGAAGCACAGATACGCAGTATTTT | CASSQGRGGGSTDTQYF
TRBD2 | . | TRBJ2-7 | TRBV12-3/TRBV12-4 | TGTGCCAGCAGTTGGACTAGGGGAACCTACGAGCAGTACTTC | CASSWTRGTYEQYF
TRBD1 | . | TRBJ1-2 | TRBV18 | TGTGCCAGCTCACAGGGACAGGAATATGGCTACACCTTC | CASSQGQEYGYTF
. | . | TRBJ2-1 | TRBV7-2 | TGTGCCAGCAGCCCCCGAGGGGCGAGTAGTGAGCAGTTCTTC | CASSPRGASSEQFF
TRBD2 | once | TRBJ2-1 | TRBV5-4 | TGTGCCAGCAGCTTCACTCTAGCGGGAGGGCTTTACAATGAGCAGTTCTTC | CASSFTLAGGLYNEQFF
. | . | TRBJ1-2 | TRBV5-1 | TGCGCCAGCAGCTTGCTGGGGGATCCTAACTATGGCTACACCTTC | CASSLLGDPNYGYTF
TRBD2 | . | TRBJ2-1 | TRBV7-3 | TGTGCCAGCAGCTTAACACTAGCGGGACACTATGAGCAGTTCTTC | CASSLTLAGHYEQFF
TRBD1 | . | TRBJ1-1 | TRBV10-3 | TGTGCCATCAGTGAGGGACAGGGGTGGACTGAAGCTTTCTTT | CAISEGQGWTEAFF
TRBD1 | . | TRBJ2-7 | TRBV6-2/TRBV6-3 | TGTGCCAGCAGTTTTTCGACAGGGGGTTACGAGCAGTACTTC | CASSFSTGGYEQYF
. | few | TRBJ2-2 | TRBV5-1 | TGCGCCAGCAGCTTGGCGGAGGGGGCCGCCGGGGAGCTGTTTTTT | CASSLAEGAAGELFF
. | . | TRBJ1-4 | TRBV27 | TGTGCCAGCAGTAGTCTCCAGGGGTTTGAAAAACTGTTTTTT | CASSSLQGFEKLFF
. | few | TRBJ2-5 | TRBV20-1 | TGCAGTGCCGCTTCGGGGGACGCCTTTCAAGAGACCCAGTACTTC | CSAASGDAFQETQYF
. | many | TRBJ2-1 | TRBV20-1 | TGCAGTGCTAGTCCTAGCTTTCTCTACAATGAGCAGTTCTTC | CSASPSFLYNEQFF